Shown below are 13 T cell receptor beta chains from a single sample sequenced in a study of blood T cell repertoires in COVID-19. Sequencing was performed with immunoSEQ multiplex PCR; in TCRdb, only in-frame clones are kept and a portion is missing. The table includes around 120,000 clones, around 76% detected once. Specimen: peripheral blood. These receptors all come from a man between 65 and 85 years old with acute or convalescent COVID-19.

The chain recombines TRBV15 with TRBJ1-2, with D unresolved. Between the trimmed V and J ends, which lost 6 bases and 6 bases, there was a span of 14 bases. This CDR3 has 13 residues. Germline loops: CDR1 LNHNV, CDR2 YYDKDF (reference sequence). The CDR3 bases are TGTGCCACCAGTAAACCCAGGAGGAATGGCTACACCTTC. Amino acids: CATSKPRRNGYTF.

The rearrangement joins TRBV12-3 or TRBV12-4 to TRBJ2-7; no clear D gene. Trimming took off 2 bases at V and 1 base at J, with 3 bases between the two ends. CDR3 size: 12 residues. CDR3 bases: TGTGCCAGCAGTTTAACTTCCTACGAGCAGTACTTC. It encodes CASSLTSYEQYF.

The rearrangement links TRBV5-4 to TRBJ1-2; D is perhaps TRBD1 (5 bases). V was shortened by 10 bases and J by 2 bases, with 15 bases between the two germline ends. CDR1 is SGHNT, CDR2 YYREEE, per germline (reference sequence). There are 13 residues in the CDR3. CDR3 sequence (DNA): TGTGCCTACCGGGGGGGGGAAAACTATGGCTACACCTTC. This codes for CAYRGGENYGYTF.

In this sample, this clone turned up many times. The V call is TRBV18, the J call TRBJ1-6, with TRBD1 as a possible D gene (5 bases). In germline, CDR1 is KGHSH, CDR2 LQKENI. Trimming stripped 3 bases from V and 6 bases from J, with 9 bases between. The length of the CDR3 is 14 residues. The CDR3 here is CASSPQGFNSPLHF. CDR3 sequence (DNA): TGTGCCAGCTCACCCCAGGGTTTTAATTCACCCCTCCACTTT.

V and J are TRBV2 and TRBJ1-1; tentative D call: TRBD1 (6 bases). The length of the CDR3 is 13 residues. V was trimmed by 3 bases and J by 5 bases, leaving 10 bases between them. The germline gives CDR1 SNHLY, CDR2 FYNNEI. The CDR3 protein is CASSDRGMTEAFF. The CDR3 DNA reads TGTGCCAGCAGTGACAGGGGCATGACTGAAGCTTTCTTT. Full variable domain (rest looked up from reference TRBV2 and TRBJ1-1): EPEVTQTPSHQVTQMGQEVILRCVPISNHLYFYWYRQILGQKVEFLVSFYNNEISEKSEIFDDQFSVERPDGSNFTLKIRSTKLEDSAMYFCASSDRGMTEAFFGQGTRLTVV.

The V call is TRBV11-2, the J call TRBJ1-5; TRBD1 is a possible D gene (5 bases). Germline lookup yields CDR1 SGHAT and CDR2 FQNNGV. V dropped 3 bases and J dropped 4 bases, with 13 bases sitting between them. This CDR3 is built from 15 residues. In DNA form, the CDR3 reads TGTGCCAGCAGCTTGTCAGGGACTCGTAATCAGCCCCAGCATTTT. This encodes CASSLSGTRNQPQHF.

The J gene is TRBJ2-1, the V gene TRBV7-3; 11 nucleotides match TRBD2. Trimming at V came to 6 bases and at J to 6 bases, leaving 4 bases not matched to a gene. CDR3 length: 14 residues. Per germline, CDR1 SGHTA and CDR2 FQGTGA. CDR3 coding DNA: TGTGCCAGCAGTTATAGCGGGGGGGTCAATGAGCAGTTCTTC. Translated: CASSYSGGVNEQFF.

V gene TRBV4-2 combines with J gene TRBJ1-2, with 7 bases identical to TRBD1. The CDR3 extends over 16 amino acids. J was trimmed by 3 bases and V by 0 bases; bases with no gene match: 7. Germline lookup yields CDR1 LGHNA and CDR2 YNFKEQ. The CDR3 spells CASSQDQTGADYGYTF. The CDR3 region has the DNA TGTGCCAGCAGCCAAGACCAAACAGGGGCCGACTATGGCTACACCTTC.

The V and J genes are TRBV7-3 and TRBJ2-6; TRBD1 is a possible D gene (5 bases). There are 16 residues in the CDR3. The germline V gene encodes CDR1 SGHTA and CDR2 FQGTGA. The V and J ends lost 2 bases and 0 bases respectively, with 8 bases between them. The CDR3 protein is CASSLGAFSGANVLTF. The CDR3 DNA reads as TGTGCCAGCAGCTTAGGGGCCTTCTCTGGGGCCAACGTCCTGACTTTC.

The chain links TRBV5-6 to TRBJ2-3; tentatively, D is TRBD2 (5 bases). V was pared by 4 bases and J by 7 bases, with 7 bases between. Germline V gene lookup returns CDR1 SGHDT and CDR2 YYEEEE. This CDR3 comprises 11 residues. The CDR3 sequence is CASSRTYTQYF. The CDR3 DNA follows: TGTGCCAGCAGCCGGACTTATACGCAGTATTTT. The whole variable domain, filled in from reference TRBV5-6 and TRBJ2-3, reads DAGVTQSPTHLIKTRGQQVTLRCSPKSGHDTVSWYQQALGQGPQFIFQYYEEEERQRGNFPDRFSGHQFPNYSSELNVNALLLGDSALYLCASSRTYTQYFGPGTRLTVL.

In its sample, this clone was seen a few times. This sequence joins TRBV5-1 and TRBJ1-1, with TRBD1 identical over 8 bases. The germline gives CDR1 SGHRS, CDR2 YFSETQ. CDR3 length: 17 residues. The V segment lost 4 bases and the J segment 4 bases; nucleotides outside the gene matches: 15. CDR3 DNA: TGCGCCAGCAGCCCCGGCTCGGCAGGGGGCGCCGGCACTGAAGCTTTCTTT. As protein: CASSPGSAGGAGTEAFF.

This clone occurred a few times. This chain links TRBV5-1 with TRBJ2-7; a weak D match, TRBD1 (6 bases). There are 14 residues in the CDR3. Trimming took off 0 bases at V and 4 bases at J, with 11 bases between the two ends. Germline lookup yields CDR1 SGHRS and CDR2 YFSETQ. Written as DNA, the CDR3 is TGCGCCAGCAGCTTGGGAATACAGGGTTACGAGCAGTACTTC. Its protein product is CASSLGIQGYEQYF.

This chain uses TRBV12-3 or TRBV12-4 with TRBJ1-1, with 7 bases identical to TRBD1. V dropped 8 bases and J dropped 2; count of bases not matched to a gene: 5. The CDR3 has 13 residues. The CDR3 reads CASLRGLNTEAFF. The DNA of the CDR3 is TGTGCCAGCCTGAGGGGGCTCAACACTGAAGCTTTCTTT.